This T cell receptor (beta chain) comes out of a study of T cell repertoires in cytomegalovirus infection. Study as a whole: It was the public TCR beta signatures that indicated both CMV infection and matching HLA type.

This CDR3 is built from 14 residues. Germline values: CDR1 LNHDA, CDR2 SQIVND (reference sequence). The germline V and J ends were trimmed by 3 bases and 1 base, with 8 bases remaining between them. For this clonotype: Antigen unknown.

Study outcomes and limitations: Summed frequency of shared TCR beta families picked out CMV carriers who also had the relevant HLA. The ex vivo response was dominated by HLA-C-restricted CMV-specific TCR beta clonotypes.

From the reads, TCRdb called clonotypes with MiXCR, one entry per CDR3 protein. This sample carries about 530,000 distinct CDR3 sequences, 26% of them seen once, and the ten largest clones take over 10%. Source material: PBMCs. The genes are TRBV19 and TRBJ2-3; maybe TRBD2 (6 bases). The receptor was derived from a human donor in good health (CMV status not recorded). Some clones in this sample may be carry-over from other donors' samples. The CDR3 loop reads CASSMWEGTDTQYF. The CDR3 DNA reads as TGTGCCAGTAGTATGTGGGAGGGCACAGATACGCAGTATTTT.